This note documents a single T cell receptor (beta chain) sequence. The antigen remains unidentified. The sample originates from a study of graft-versus-host responses after intestinal transplantation. About the study: The whole recipient group had anti-thymocyte globulin induction followed by tacrolimus and steroids for roughly three years.

With 3 bases clipped from V and 5 bases from J, the junction kept 1 base outside the gene matches. The CDR3 has 13 amino acids. CDR1 and CDR2 (germline): SGHRS, YFSETQ. Assay used: immunoSEQ multiplex PCR; TCRdb lists only in-frame clones, some missing. Found here are nearly 90,000 clones, less than 90% of them singletons; the top ten hold about 18%. This TCR was sampled from a human donor who received an intestinal transplant. Sequenced material: unstimulated CD8+ T cells sorted from spleen or lymph node cells, taken before intestinal transplant. V and J are TRBV5-1 and TRBJ2-2; the match to TRBD1 covers 7 bases. The chain's CDR3 is CASSSDRTGELFF. DNA of the CDR3: TGCGCCAGCAGCTCGGACAGGACCGGGGAGCTGTTTTTT.